The rows below give T cell receptor beta chains drawn from one sample of a study of beta chain features in type 1 diabetes. Assay: immunoSEQ multiplex PCR; the TCRdb copy retains only in-frame clones and omits some. The repertoire holds under 900,000 clones, with roughly 15% as singletons. Sequencing was carried out using naive CD4+ T cells from blood. The receptors originated from a woman aged 18-29 years in good health. CDR3s include the opening cysteine and the closing phenylalanine or tryptophan. The order of the fields is D gene, V gene, clone size, J gene, CDR3 protein, CDR3 DNA. D genes are given only for firm matches. Clone size, where shown, is once, few, many, or a class for clones that have expanded.

TRBD1,TRBV10-3,NA,TRBJ1-2,CAIKGQGAFYGYTF,TGTGCCATCAAAGGGCAGGGGGCGTTCTATGGCTACACCTTC
NA,TRBV28,NA,TRBJ2-7,CASSSREPGAYEQYF,TGTGCCAGCAGTTCACGAGAACCGGGAGCCTACGAGCAGTACTTC
NA,TRBV2,few,TRBJ2-7,CAGAGISYEQYF,TGTGCCGGGGCGGGAATCTCCTACGAGCAGTACTTC
TRBD2,TRBV6-1,few,TRBJ2-5,CASSVREGTQYF,TGTGCCAGCAGTGTAAGGGAGGGTACCCAGTACTTC
NA,TRBV7-3,few,TRBJ2-1,CASSSGDSPRRGQFF,TGTGCCAGCAGCTCTGGCGACTCACCTCGTCGCGGGCAGTTCTTC
TRBD2,TRBV7-2,few,TRBJ2-2,CASSLGPSGTGELFF,TGTGCCAGCAGCTTAGGTCCTAGCGGGACCGGGGAGCTGTTTTTT
NA,TRBV7-2,few,TRBJ2-4,CASSLGVLRDQYF,TGTGCCAGCAGCTTAGGGGTATTACGGGACCAGTACTTC
NA,TRBV6-6,NA,TRBJ1-1,CASSFGPTEAFF,TGTGCCAGCAGTTTCGGACCCACTGAAGCTTTCTTT
NA,TRBV29-1,NA,TRBJ1-1,CSVVFGFVGTEAFF,TGCAGCGTTGTATTTGGTTTCGTCGGGACTGAAGCTTTCTTT
NA,TRBV10-3,few,TRBJ2-2,CAISDGKGRTGELFF,TGTGCCATCAGTGATGGAAAGGGTAGGACCGGGGAGCTGTTTTTT
TRBD1,TRBV7-3,NA,TRBJ1-1,CASSSIQGAPSEAFF,TGTGCCAGCAGTTCCATACAGGGGGCGCCGTCTGAAGCTTTCTTT
NA,TRBV7-2,few,TRBJ2-1,CASSRRDEQFF,TGTGCCAGCAGCCGGCGGGATGAGCAGTTCTTC
NA,TRBV9,NA,TRBJ1-5,CASSVDGHQPQHF,TGTGCCAGCAGCGTAGACGGACATCAGCCCCAGCATTTT
NA,TRBV4-2,few,TRBJ2-5,CASSQESGADLQETQYF,TGTGCCAGCAGCCAAGAAAGTGGAGCGGACCTCCAAGAGACCCAGTACTTC
NA,TRBV27,few,TRBJ1-1,CASSLTGIRNTEAFF,TGTGCCAGCAGTTTAACAGGGATTAGAAACACTGAAGCTTTCTTT
NA,TRBV7-3,NA,TRBJ2-5,CASSLTPAKETQYF,TGTGCCAGCAGCTTAACCCCTGCAAAAGAGACCCAGTACTTC
NA,TRBV21-1,NA,TRBJ1-1,CASTPRGLTNTEAFF,TGTGCCAGCACCCCAAGAGGACTGACGAACACTGAAGCTTTCTTT
TRBD2,TRBV7-2,few,TRBJ2-3,CASSFAGGSYSTDTQYF,TGTGCCAGCAGCTTTGCGGGAGGGAGTTATAGCACAGATACGCAGTATTTT
NA,TRBV18,few,TRBJ1-1,CASSGPSTVTEAFF,TGTGCCAGCTCCGGACCCTCCACAGTCACTGAAGCTTTCTTT
NA,TRBV19,NA,TRBJ2-7,CASSISQGPYEQYF,TGTGCCAGTAGTATCAGCCAGGGGCCCTACGAGCAGTACTTC
NA,TRBV11-3,few,TRBJ2-1,CASSSLWGNEQFF,TGTGCCAGCAGCTCGTTATGGGGCAATGAGCAGTTCTTC
TRBD2,TRBV11-2,NA,TRBJ2-1,CASSSGRGVYNEQFF,TGTGCCAGCAGCTCAGGCCGGGGGGTGTACAATGAGCAGTTCTTC
NA,TRBV5-1,few,TRBJ1-4,CASSLGGYNEKLFF,TGCGCCAGCAGCTTGGGGGGTTATAATGAAAAACTGTTTTTT
NA,TRBV6-5,few,TRBJ2-7,CASSYGPEGRYEQYF,TGTGCCAGCAGTTACGGCCCCGAGGGGCGGTACGAGCAGTACTTC
NA,TRBV2,many,TRBJ2-4,CASEGSAGNIQYF,TGTGCCAGCGAAGGGTCGGCTGGAAACATTCAGTACTTC
TRBD2,TRBV5-6,NA,TRBJ2-3,CASSPKGGAGGTDTQYF,TGTGCCAGCAGCCCTAAGGGAGGGGCGGGGGGCACAGATACGCAGTATTTT
TRBD1,TRBV28,few,TRBJ1-1,CASRLPGTGILRTSTEAFF,TGTGCCAGCAGGCTACCCGGGACAGGGATCTTGCGGACATCCACTGAAGCTTTCTTT
NA,TRBV9,few,TRBJ1-4,CASSVGPATNEKLFF,TGTGCCAGCAGCGTGGGACCTGCAACTAATGAAAAACTGTTTTTT
TRBD1,TRBV5-1,NA,TRBJ2-1,CASSSDRGNEQFF,TGCGCCAGCAGCTCTGACAGGGGAAATGAGCAGTTCTTC
NA,TRBV11-2,few,TRBJ2-7,CASSLGANPSEQYF,TGTGCCAGCAGCTTAGGAGCCAATCCCTCCGAGCAGTACTTC
NA,TRBV28,NA,TRBJ2-1,CASRGDGGYNEQFF,TGTGCCAGCAGGGGGGACGGAGGATACAATGAGCAGTTCTTC
TRBD2,TRBV7-2,NA,TRBJ2-1,CASSLFRGVNEQFF,TGTGCCAGCAGCTTATTTCGGGGGGTAAATGAGCAGTTCTTC
NA,TRBV28,few,TRBJ2-7,CASSFGLPPLSEQYF,TGTGCCAGCAGTTTCGGGTTACCGCCCCTCAGCGAGCAGTACTTC
NA,TRBV18,NA,TRBJ1-1,CASSPLTADTEAFF,TGTGCCAGCTCACCCTTGACAGCGGACACTGAAGCTTTCTTT
NA,TRBV5-6,NA,TRBJ1-1,CASSLGVRPNTEAFF,TGTGCCAGCAGCCTGGGAGTGAGACCGAACACTGAAGCTTTCTTT
NA,TRBV29-1,few,TRBJ2-5,CSAVQSGLQETQYF,TGCAGCGCCGTACAGTCAGGGTTACAAGAGACCCAGTACTTC
NA,TRBV7-2,NA,TRBJ2-7,CASSLLGGPQVYEQYF,TGTGCCAGCAGCTTACTCGGGGGACCGCAAGTCTACGAGCAGTACTTC
NA,TRBV6-6,few,TRBJ2-1,CASSYGMTEPAREFF,TGTGCCAGCAGTTACGGGATGACAGAACCCGCCCGGGAGTTCTTC
NA,TRBV27,NA,TRBJ1-4,CASSPRGTNEKLFF,TGTGCCAGCAGTCCACGAGGGACTAATGAAAAACTGTTTTTT
NA,TRBV10-3,NA,TRBJ2-1,CAISGASGQGNRGGRTISYNEQFF,TGTGCCATCAGTGGGGCCTCGGGACAGGGAAACCGTGGCGGGAGGACCATCTCCTACAATGAGCAGTTCTTC
NA,TRBV9,few,TRBJ2-5,CASSVGGLQETQYF,TGTGCCAGCAGCGTCGGCGGTCTCCAAGAGACCCAGTACTTC
NA,TRBV28,NA,TRBJ2-1,CASSYFAAQFF,TGTGCCAGCAGTTACTTCGCTGCGCAGTTCTTC